These 13 T cell receptor beta chains came from one sample sequenced in a study of blood T cell repertoires in COVID-19. Here immunoSEQ multiplex PCR was the method, and the copy in TCRdb shows in-frame clones only, minus some. Among around 250,000 clones, over 70% were seen once, and the ten largest hold approximately 5.3%. The sample was peripheral blood. The source of these receptors is a man older than 75 with acute or convalescent COVID-19.

The chain employs TRBV10-3 and TRBJ1-3; D is unclear. The germline gives CDR1 ENHRY, CDR2 SYGVKD. The CDR3 covers 15 residues. The germline V and J ends were trimmed by 4 bases and 0 bases, with 10 bases remaining between them. This chain's CDR3 is CAISVTESSGNTIYF. CDR3 DNA: TGTGCCATCAGTGTCACGGAGAGCTCTGGAAACACCATATATTTT.

The V and J genes are TRBV6-1 and TRBJ2-3; D is perhaps TRBD1 (5 bases). Trimming removed 3 bases at V and 1 base at J, with 8 bases between. CDR3 length equals 14 residues. The germline V gene encodes CDR1 MNHNS and CDR2 SASEGT. The CDR3: CASSDGRGTDTQYF. The CDR3 nucleotides are TGTGCCAGCAGTGATGGCAGGGGCACAGATACGCAGTATTTT.

This chain uses TRBV3-1 (or the pseudogene TRBV3-2) with TRBJ2-1, with 11 bases aligning to TRBD2. V was pared by 0 bases and J by 7 bases, with 2 bases of the junction left unmatched. Per the germline V gene, CDR1 is LGHDT and CDR2 is YNNKEL (reference sequence). CDR3 length: 15 amino acids. Written as DNA, the CDR3 is TGTGCCAGCAGCCAAGACCGGACTAGCGGGAATGAGCAGTTCTTC. This gives the protein CASSQDRTSGNEQFF.

V is TRBV28 and J is TRBJ1-2, with D hard to call. Germline values: CDR1 MDHEN, CDR2 SYDVKM. This CDR3 contains 13 residues. V lost 8 bases, J lost 9 bases, and 19 bases lay in between. CDR3 sequence reads: CASGPTALMSYTF. The CDR3 DNA sequence: TGTGCCAGCGGGCCAACGGCCCTTATGAGCTACACCTTC.

The chain joins TRBV2 to TRBJ2-5; TRBD2 matches at 9 bases. The CDR3 is made up of 14 amino acids. Unmatched junction bases numbered 9, after V lost 10 bases and J lost 3 bases. CDR1 and CDR2 (germline): SNHLY, FYNNEI. CDR3 nucleotide sequence: TGTGCCACCTTAGCGGGGGAGTCGAAAGAGACCCAGTACTTC. Its protein is CATLAGESKETQYF.

CDR3 bases: TGTGCCAGTATTATCTCGGACAGGGCGAACACTGAAGCTTTCTTT. It translates to CASIISDRANTEAFF. The V call is TRBV19, the J call TRBJ1-1; 8 positions match TRBD1. The ends lost 7 bases at V and 1 base at J; junction bases unmatched: 8. The CDR3 runs to 15 residues. CDR1 and CDR2 (germline): LNHDA, SQIVND (reference sequence).

A few counts support this clone. The chain links TRBV10-3 to TRBJ1-1; D gene ambiguous. Trimming pared 3 bases from V and 1 base from J, leaving 12 bases between. CDR1 ENHRY and CDR2 SYGVKD come from the germline V gene. The CDR3 covers 15 residues. The CDR3 loop is CAISDGRTTNTEAFF. CDR3 DNA: TGTGCCATCAGTGACGGTAGGACTACGAACACTGAAGCTTTCTTT.

This chain joins TRBV7-2 and TRBJ2-2, with a weak D call TRBD1 (6 bases). CDR3 length: 16 amino acids. The V gene's germline CDR1 is SGHTA and CDR2 FQGNSA. The ends were cut back, 5 bases at V and 4 bases at J, with 17 bases in the middle. DNA of the CDR3: TGTGCCAGCAGCAAGGACAGATCACGTGGCACCGGGGAGCTGTTTTTT. Its protein product is CASSKDRSRGTGELFF.

This chain joins TRBV7-2 and TRBJ2-1, with 14 nucleotides matching TRBD2. CDR3 length: 19 residues. Trimming removed 1 base from V and 0 bases from J; junction bases left unmatched: 5. Per the germline V gene, CDR1 is SGHTA and CDR2 is FQGNSA. In nucleotides, the CDR3 is TGTGCCAGCAGCTTAGGGACTAGCGGGGGGCCGAGCTCCTACAATGAGCAGTTCTTC. Translated, it gives CASSLGTSGGPSSYNEQFF.

V usage is TRBV4-1 and J usage is TRBJ2-6; D unclear. The CDR3 is 15 residues long. The germline V gene encodes CDR1 MGHRA and CDR2 YSYEKL. The V end was cut by 1 base, the J end by 1 base, with 5 bases between. The CDR3 DNA reads TGCGCCAGCAGCCAAGCCGGGTCTGGGGCCAACGTCCTGACTTTC. Translating gives CASSQAGSGANVLTF.

The V call is TRBV30, the J call TRBJ2-5; maybe TRBD2 (6 bases). Trimming took off 0 bases at V and 4 bases at J, with 12 bases between the two ends. Germline lookup yields CDR1 GTSNPN and CDR2 SVGIG (reference sequence). CDR3 length: 14 amino acids. The CDR3 reads CAWSVGGLGETQYF. CDR3 nucleotide sequence: TGTGCCTGGAGTGTCGGGGGACTCGGAGAGACCCAGTACTTC.

The rearrangement joins TRBV2 to TRBJ1-5; D might be TRBD1 (5 bases). V shed 6 bases and J shed 6 bases, with 15 bases lying between them. Germline CDR1 and CDR2: SNHLY and FYNNEI. The CDR3 extends over 14 amino acids. The CDR3 here is CASSHQGLGQPQHF. For the CDR3, the DNA is TGTGCCAGCAGCCACCAGGGTTTGGGTCAGCCCCAGCATTTT. The full variable domain, completed using reference TRBV2 and TRBJ1-5, is EPEVTQTPSHQVTQMGQEVILRCVPISNHLYFYWYRQILGQKVEFLVSFYNNEISEKSEIFDDQFSVERPDGSNFTLKIRSTKLEDSAMYFCASSHQGLGQPQHFGDGTRLSIL.

This clone appeared once. The gene calls are TRBV2 and TRBJ2-3; no clear D. The germline V gene encodes CDR1 SNHLY and CDR2 FYNNEI. Trimming left V 5 bases short and J 2 bases short, with 14 bases between. The CDR3 runs 15 residues. The CDR3 nucleotides read TGTGCCAGCAGTCGAGACTCTGGAAACACAGATACGCAGTATTTT. Translating it yields CASSRDSGNTDTQYF.